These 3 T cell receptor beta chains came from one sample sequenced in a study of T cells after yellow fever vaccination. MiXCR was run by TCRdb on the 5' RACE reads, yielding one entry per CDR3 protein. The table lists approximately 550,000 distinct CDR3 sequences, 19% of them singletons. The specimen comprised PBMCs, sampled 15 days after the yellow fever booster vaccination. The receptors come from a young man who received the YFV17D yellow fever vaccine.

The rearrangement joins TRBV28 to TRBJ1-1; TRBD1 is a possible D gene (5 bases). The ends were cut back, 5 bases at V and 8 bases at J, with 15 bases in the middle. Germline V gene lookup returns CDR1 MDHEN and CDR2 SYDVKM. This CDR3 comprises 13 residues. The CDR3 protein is CASSPGPQPEAFF. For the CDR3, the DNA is TGTGCCAGCAGTCCGGGACCCCAACCAGAAGCTTTCTTT.

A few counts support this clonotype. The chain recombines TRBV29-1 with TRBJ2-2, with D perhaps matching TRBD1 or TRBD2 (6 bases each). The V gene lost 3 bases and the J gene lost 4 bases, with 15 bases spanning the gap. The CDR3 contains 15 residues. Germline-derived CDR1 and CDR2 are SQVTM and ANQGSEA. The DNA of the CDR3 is TGCAGCGTTGAGGGAAGGGGGGTAGGCACCGGGGAGCTGTTTTTT. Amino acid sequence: CSVEGRGVGTGELFF.

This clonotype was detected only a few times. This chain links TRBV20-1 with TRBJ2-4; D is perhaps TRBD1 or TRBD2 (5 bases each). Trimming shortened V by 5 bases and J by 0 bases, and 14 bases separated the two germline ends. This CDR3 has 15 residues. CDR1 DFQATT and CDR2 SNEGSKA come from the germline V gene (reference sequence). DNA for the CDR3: TGCAGTGCTCGGGACCAAACAATAGCCAAAAACATTCAGTACTTC. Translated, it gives CSARDQTIAKNIQYF.